Below are 17 T cell receptor beta chains sequenced from a single sample in a study of cytomegalovirus exposure and HLA in healthy donors. A multiplex PCR was run with 60 Vbeta primers and 13 Jbeta primers. Clones were sequenced by immunoSEQ multiplex PCR, and TCRdb holds only the in-frame ones, with some missing. The sample carries about 140,000 clones, roughly 74% recorded once. Sequenced material: PBMCs. These receptors originate from a young woman in good health and CMV-seropositive.

In this sample, this clone turned up once. The genes are TRBV19 and TRBJ2-5; 10 bases match TRBD2. J lost 5 bases, V lost 4 bases, and 10 bases had no gene match. CDR1 and CDR2 from the germline V gene are LNHDA and SQIVND (reference sequence). The CDR3 runs 16 residues. CDR3 in amino acids: CASSNPGLAMGETQYF. DNA of the CDR3: TGTGCCAGTAGTAACCCGGGACTAGCGATGGGGGAGACCCAGTACTTC.

The V and J genes are TRBV9 and TRBJ1-1; 7 bases agree with TRBD1. The ends lost 3 bases at V and 0 bases at J; junction bases unmatched: 2. Germline CDR1 reads SGDLS; CDR2 reads YYNGEE. The CDR3 is 14 residues long. DNA of the CDR3: TGTGCCAGCAGCGAGGGACAGCTGAACACTGAAGCTTTCTTT. This gives the protein CASSEGQLNTEAFF.

The chain is built from TRBV18 and TRBJ2-5, with D maybe TRBD1 (5 bases). V dropped 3 bases and J dropped 2 bases, with 10 bases sitting between them. CDR1 is KGHSH, CDR2 LQKENI, per germline. CDR3 length: 14 amino acids. This CDR3 is CASSPTWTQETQYF. The CDR3 DNA sequence: TGTGCCAGCTCACCGACTTGGACACAAGAGACCCAGTACTTC.

This rearrangement joins TRBV13 to TRBJ2-7; D possibly corresponds to TRBD1 (6 bases). V was pared by 5 bases and J by 0 bases, with 29 bases between. The germline gives CDR1 PRHDT, CDR2 FYEKMQ (reference sequence). The CDR3 loop spans 20 amino acids. CDR3 nucleotides: TGTGCCAGCAGCGCAGAACCCCGCCCGACTGACAGGTTACACTCCTACGAGCAGTACTTC. This gives the protein CASSAEPRPTDRLHSYEQYF.

The chain links TRBV5-6 to TRBJ1-3; D unclear. CDR1 and CDR2 (germline): SGHDT, YYEEEE. V lost 1 base, J lost 6 bases, and 8 bases lay in between. This CDR3 is built from 13 residues. CDR3 DNA sequence: TGTGCCAGCAGCTTGCAGAGGTTAAACACCATATATTTT. Protein product: CASSLQRLNTIYF.

The chain couples TRBV7-8 to TRBJ2-3, with D tentatively TRBD1 (5 bases). The CDR3 spans 13 residues. Germline CDR1 and CDR2: SGHVS and FQNEAQ. Trimming shortened V by 3 bases and J by 6 bases, and 10 bases separated the two germline ends. CDR3 sequence: CASSLGPRDTQYF. Written as DNA, the CDR3 is TGTGCCAGCAGCTTGGGGCCCAGGGATACGCAGTATTTT.

The CDR3 region is CASSIGRSNQPQHF. The CDR3 coding sequence is TGTGCCAGTAGTATAGGCCGGAGCAATCAGCCCCAGCATTTT. This sequence joins TRBV19 and TRBJ1-5, with no clear D. With 1 base removed from V and 1 base from J, the gap between germline ends came to 5 bases. The CDR3 is 14 residues long. Germline V lookup: CDR1 LNHDA, CDR2 SQIVND (reference sequence). The entire variable domain, with the rest obtained from reference TRBV19 and TRBJ1-5, is as follows: DGGITQSPKYLFRKEGQNVTLSCEQNLNHDAMYWYRQDPGQGLRLIYYSQIVNDFQKGDIAEGYSVSREKKESFPLTVTSAQKNPTAFYLCASSIGRSNQPQHFGDGTRLSIL.

The chain uses TRBV5-1 and TRBJ1-2, with TRBD1 identical over 7 bases. The CDR3 is 13 amino acids. CDR1 is SGHRS and CDR2 is YFSETQ in the germline V gene. V lost 4 bases to trimming and J lost 8 bases; unmatched junction nucleotides: 8. CDR3 coding DNA: TGCGCCAGCAGCCGGGACAGTCAGGACGGCTACACCTTC. Translation: CASSRDSQDGYTF.

This clone is a singleton in its sample. This chain uses TRBV10-2 with TRBJ1-2; no clear D gene. CDR1 is WSHSY and CDR2 is SAAADI in the germline V gene. Between the trimmed V and J ends, which lost 4 bases and 6 bases, there was a span of 12 bases. The CDR3 loop spans 13 amino acids. The CDR3 spells CASSVVQNNGYTF. CDR3 in DNA: TGCGCCAGCAGTGTGGTCCAGAACAATGGCTACACCTTC.

J is TRBJ2-5 and V is TRBV2; TRBD2 is a possible D gene (6 bases). V was clipped by 1 base and J by 6 bases, with 15 bases between them. The CDR3 is 15 residues long. Germline V gene data show CDR1 as SNHLY and CDR2 as FYNNEI. CDR3 sequence (DNA): TGTGCCAGCAGTGAAGGCATGGAGGGCGCAAAGACCCAGTACTTC. It translates to CASSEGMEGAKTQYF.

This clone was picked up a small number of times. CDR3 sequence reads: CASSLGDRRSGYTF. The CDR3 DNA reads TGTGCCAGCAGCTTGGGGGACAGAAGAAGTGGCTACACCTTC. The chain uses TRBV7-2 and TRBJ1-2; 7 nucleotides agree with TRBD1. CDR3 length equals 14 residues. Trimming at V came to 3 bases and at J to 7 bases, leaving 8 bases not matched to a gene. CDR1 and CDR2 (germline): SGHTA, FQGNSA.

The V and J genes are TRBV5-8 and TRBJ1-1, with D possibly matching TRBD1 (6 bases). V was trimmed by 3 bases and J by 0 bases, leaving 9 bases between them. Germline V gene sequence: CDR1 SGHTS, CDR2 YDEGEE. This CDR3 contains 14 residues. In DNA, the CDR3 is TGTGCCAGCAGCTCACAGGGAATGAACACTGAAGCTTTCTTT. It codes for CASSSQGMNTEAFF.

The rearrangement uses TRBV11-2 and TRBJ1-2; D gene unclear. This CDR3 comprises 12 residues. Germline CDR1 SGHAT, CDR2 FQNNGV. V lost 3 bases, J lost 10 bases, and 12 bases lay in between. CDR3 amino acids: CASSFLGGIYTF. The CDR3 nucleotides are TGTGCCAGCAGCTTTTTGGGCGGGATCTACACCTTC.

The chain employs TRBV2 and TRBJ1-2, with 7 bases identical to TRBD1. CDR3 length equals 11 residues. The germline V gene encodes CDR1 SNHLY and CDR2 FYNNEI. V shed 11 bases and J 2 bases; nucleotides not matched to a gene: 2. Here the CDR3 DNA reads TGTGCCGAACAGGGGAACTATGGCTACACCTTC. Its protein is CAEQGNYGYTF.

This clone was found many times. The rearrangement joins TRBV6-1 to TRBJ2-1; a possible D gene is TRBD1 (6 bases). CDR3 length: 14 residues. V lost 8 bases, J lost 0 bases, and 11 bases lay in between. Germline CDR1 and CDR2: MNHNS and SASEGT. The CDR3 coding sequence is TGTGCCAGCGCCAACAGGGACTCCTACAATGAGCAGTTCTTC. It translates to CASANRDSYNEQFF.

The rearrangement links TRBV21-1 to TRBJ1-5; the table names TRBD1, a call not compared with the DNA. TRBV21-1 represents a pseudogene. The CDR3 spans 17 residues. CDR3: CASSSTGTGLPEQPQHF. Here the CDR3 DNA reads TGTGCCAGCAGCTCAACCGGGACAGGACTTCCTGAGCAGCCCCAGCATTTT.

The chain couples TRBV4-3 to TRBJ2-1; 9 bases are a match to TRBD2. CDR1 and CDR2 (germline): LGHNA, YSLEER. V lost 1 base and J lost 5; bases outside the gene matches: 6. The CDR3 contains 16 residues. The CDR3 DNA sequence: TGCGCCAGCAGCCAAGTCCCAGCGGGGGGTCACAATGAGCAGTTCTTC. Encoded protein: CASSQVPAGGHNEQFF.